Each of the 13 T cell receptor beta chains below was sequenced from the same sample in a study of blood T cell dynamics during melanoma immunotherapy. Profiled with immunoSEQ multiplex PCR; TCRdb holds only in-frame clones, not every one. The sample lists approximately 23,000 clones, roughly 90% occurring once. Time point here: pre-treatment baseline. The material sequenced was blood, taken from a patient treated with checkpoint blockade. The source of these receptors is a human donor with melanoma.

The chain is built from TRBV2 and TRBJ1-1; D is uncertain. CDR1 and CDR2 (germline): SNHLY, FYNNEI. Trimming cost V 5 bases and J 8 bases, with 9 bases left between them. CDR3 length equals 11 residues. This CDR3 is CASSWLSEAFF. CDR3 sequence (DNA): TGTGCCAGCAGTTGGCTTTCAGAAGCTTTCTTT.

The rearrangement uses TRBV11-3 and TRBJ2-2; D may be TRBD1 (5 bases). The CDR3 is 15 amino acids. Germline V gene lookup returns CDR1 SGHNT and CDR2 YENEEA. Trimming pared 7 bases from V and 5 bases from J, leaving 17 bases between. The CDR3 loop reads CASKARLGRTGELFF. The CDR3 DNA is TGTGCCAGCAAGGCTAGACTGGGGCGGACCGGGGAGCTGTTTTTT.

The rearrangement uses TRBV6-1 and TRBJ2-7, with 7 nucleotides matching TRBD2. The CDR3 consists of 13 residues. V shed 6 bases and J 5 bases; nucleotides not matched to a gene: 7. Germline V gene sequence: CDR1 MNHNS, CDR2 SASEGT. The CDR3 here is CASRLADLNEQYF. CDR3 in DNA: TGTGCCAGCAGGCTAGCGGACCTTAACGAGCAGTACTTC.

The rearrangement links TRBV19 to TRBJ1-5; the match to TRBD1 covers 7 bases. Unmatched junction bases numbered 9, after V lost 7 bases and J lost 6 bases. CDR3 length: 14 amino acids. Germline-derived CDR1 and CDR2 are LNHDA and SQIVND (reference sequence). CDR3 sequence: CASTDRAGRQPQHF. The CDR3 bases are TGTGCCAGTACCGACAGGGCAGGACGTCAGCCCCAGCATTTT.

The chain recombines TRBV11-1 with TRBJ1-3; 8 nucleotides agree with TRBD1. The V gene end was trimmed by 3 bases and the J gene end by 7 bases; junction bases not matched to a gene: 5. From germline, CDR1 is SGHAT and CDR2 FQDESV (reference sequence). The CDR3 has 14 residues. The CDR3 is CASSFRTGPNTIYF. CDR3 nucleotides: TGTGCCAGCAGCTTCCGGACAGGGCCGAACACCATATATTTT.

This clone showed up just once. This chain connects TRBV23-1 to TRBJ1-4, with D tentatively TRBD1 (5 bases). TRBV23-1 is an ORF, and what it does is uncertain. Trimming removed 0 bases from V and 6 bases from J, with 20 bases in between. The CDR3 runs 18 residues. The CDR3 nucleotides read TGCGCCAGCAGTCAATCCTACGCCCGACAGAGGGTACATGAAAAACTGTTTTTT. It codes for CASSQSYARQRVHEKLFF.

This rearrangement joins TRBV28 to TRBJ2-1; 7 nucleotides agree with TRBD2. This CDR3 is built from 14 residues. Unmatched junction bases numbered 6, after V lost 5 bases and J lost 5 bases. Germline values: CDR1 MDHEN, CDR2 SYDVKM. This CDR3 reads CASSPGGVDNEQFF. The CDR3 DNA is TGTGCCAGCAGTCCGGGGGGAGTGGACAATGAGCAGTTCTTC.

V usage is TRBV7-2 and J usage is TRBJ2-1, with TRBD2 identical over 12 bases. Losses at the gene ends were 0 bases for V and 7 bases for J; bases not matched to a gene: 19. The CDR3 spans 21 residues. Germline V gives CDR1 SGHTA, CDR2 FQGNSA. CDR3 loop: CASSLASGGYETSGSGNEQFF. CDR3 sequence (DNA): TGTGCCAGCAGCTTAGCTTCAGGGGGTTACGAGACTAGCGGGAGCGGTAATGAGCAGTTCTTC.

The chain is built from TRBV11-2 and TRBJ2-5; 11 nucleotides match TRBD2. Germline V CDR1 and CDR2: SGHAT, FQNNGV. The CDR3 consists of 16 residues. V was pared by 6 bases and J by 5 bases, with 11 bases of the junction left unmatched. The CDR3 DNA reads TGTGCCAGCAGTGAGTCTGGACTAGCGGGTAGGGAGACCCAGTACTTC. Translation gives CASSESGLAGRETQYF.

CDR3 protein: CASSDATGRYNEQFF. For the CDR3, the DNA is TGCGCCAGCAGTGATGCAACTGGGAGATACAATGAGCAGTTCTTC. The rearrangement links TRBV5-1 to TRBJ2-1; D perhaps matches TRBD2 (5 bases). V dropped 5 bases and J dropped 4 bases, with 16 bases sitting between them. The CDR3 sequence is 15 residues long. The germline CDR1 and CDR2 sequences are SGHRS and YFSETQ.

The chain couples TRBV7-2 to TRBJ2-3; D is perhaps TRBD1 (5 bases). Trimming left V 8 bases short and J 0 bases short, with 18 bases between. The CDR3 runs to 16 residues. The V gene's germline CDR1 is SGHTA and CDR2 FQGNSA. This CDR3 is CASLRRVAGSTDTQYF. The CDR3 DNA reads TGTGCCAGCTTACGAAGGGTGGCAGGGAGCACAGATACGCAGTATTTT.

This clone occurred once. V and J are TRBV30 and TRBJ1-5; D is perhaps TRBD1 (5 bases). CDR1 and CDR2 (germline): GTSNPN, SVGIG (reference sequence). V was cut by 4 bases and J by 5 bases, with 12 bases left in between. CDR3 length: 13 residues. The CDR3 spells CAWNAGGDQPQHF. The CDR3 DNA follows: TGTGCCTGGAACGCCGGGGGGGATCAGCCCCAGCATTTT.

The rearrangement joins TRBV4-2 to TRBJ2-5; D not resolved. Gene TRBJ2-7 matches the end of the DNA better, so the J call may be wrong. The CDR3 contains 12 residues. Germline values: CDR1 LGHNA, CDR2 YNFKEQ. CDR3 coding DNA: TGTGCCAGCAGCTCGAGCTCCTACGAGCAGTACTTC. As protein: CASSSSSYEQYF.